These 16 T cell receptor beta chains were all obtained from the same sample, sequenced in a study of T cells in Graves' hyperthyroidism and ophthalmopathy. Regions amplified from RNA transcripts were the TCR beta CDR3 regions. During a first-round RT-PCR of the TCR CDR3, the HTBI primer set was used. MiXCR, applied by TCRdb to the multiplex PCR reads, yields one record per CDR3 protein. The repertoire holds approximately 640,000 distinct CDR3 sequences, with roughly 15% as singletons. Sequenced input: blood. The receptors were sampled from a young woman with Graves' hyperthyroidism.

This clonotype was observed many times. The chain recombines TRBV10-3 with TRBJ1-5, with D unclear. CDR3 length equals 15 residues. The germline gives CDR1 ENHRY, CDR2 SYGVKD. Trimming pared 3 bases from V and 4 bases from J, leaving 13 bases between. DNA for the CDR3: TGTGCCATCAGTGAAATAGCGGGTGGGAATCAGCCCCAGCATTTT. Amino acids: CAISEIAGGNQPQHF.

This clonotype has only a few counts. This chain connects TRBV7-8 to TRBJ1-5; D gene uncertain. Looked up from germline, CDR1 is SGHVS and CDR2 is FQNEAQ. Trimming cost V 5 bases and J 9 bases, with 14 bases left between them. This CDR3 is 13 amino acids long. The CDR3 sequence is CASSPDTLGPQHF. In DNA, the CDR3 is TGTGCCAGCAGCCCTGACACCCTTGGGCCCCAGCATTTT.

The chain has TRBV11-2 and TRBJ2-5, with 7 nucleotides matching TRBD2. The V gene end was trimmed by 7 bases and the J gene end by 7 bases; junction bases not matched to a gene: 9. The CDR3 is made up of 13 amino acids. CDR1 is SGHAT, CDR2 FQNNGV, per germline. This CDR3 reads CASTRPGGGTQYF. CDR3 DNA sequence: TGTGCCAGCACCCGCCCGGGGGGAGGGACCCAGTACTTC.

This clonotype was seen repeatedly, ten times or more. The gene calls are TRBV27 and TRBJ2-3, with D perhaps being TRBD1 or TRBD2 (5 bases each). The V gene's germline CDR1 is MNHEY and CDR2 SMNVEV (reference sequence). Trimming removed 6 bases from V and 1 base from J, with 8 bases in between. CDR3 size: 13 residues. CDR3 protein: CASRGVGTDTQYF. The CDR3 DNA reads as TGTGCCAGCAGGGGGGTAGGCACAGATACGCAGTATTTT.

There are a few counts of this clonotype. The rearrangement links TRBV19 to TRBJ1-4; possible D gene TRBD1, 6 bases. Per the germline V gene, CDR1 is LNHDA and CDR2 is SQIVND (reference sequence). The V and J ends lost 9 bases and 8 bases respectively, with 22 bases between them. The CDR3 has 15 residues. The CDR3 sequence: CASTIQAGVKEKLFF. CDR3 nucleotide sequence: TGTGCCAGCACTATTCAGGCAGGGGTGAAGGAAAAACTGTTTTTT.

The rearrangement uses TRBV20-1 and TRBJ1-5; 8 bases agree with TRBD1. V dropped 5 bases and J dropped 0; count of bases not matched to a gene: 6. Germline CDR1 reads DFQATT; CDR2 reads SNEGSKA (reference sequence). The CDR3 runs to 15 residues. The CDR3 bases are TGCAGTGCTGGGACAGGACCTTATAGCAATCAGCCCCAGCATTTT. Protein: CSAGTGPYSNQPQHF.

CDR3 coding DNA: TGTGCCAGCAGCTTAGCTTTCCGCAGGGAAACTAATGAAAAACTGTTTTTT. Its translation is CASSLAFRRETNEKLFF. The V call is TRBV7-8, the J call TRBJ1-4, with D perhaps matching TRBD1 (5 bases). The V end lost 0 bases, the J end lost 1 base, and 12 bases lay between the germline ends. The CDR3 sequence is 17 residues long. Germline lookup yields CDR1 SGHVS and CDR2 FQNEAQ.

As to this clonotype: The junction does not match germline at one end; this may be a read error. The V and J genes are TRBV28 and TRBJ2-2, with TRBD2 as a possible D gene (7 bases). The CDR3 length is 14 residues. In germline, CDR1 is MDHEN, CDR2 SYDVKM. CDR3 coding DNA: TGTGCCAGCAGTCTAGGGGGAGGGAGTCCGGGAGCTGTTTTT. It translates to CASSLGGGSPGAVF.

This clonotype was seen many times. The V call is TRBV13, the J call TRBJ2-7; TRBD2 matches at 9 bases. The CDR3 length is 14 residues. The V segment lost 5 bases and the J segment 4 bases; nucleotides outside the gene matches: 6. Germline lookup yields CDR1 PRHDT and CDR2 FYEKMQ (reference sequence). The CDR3 reads CASSARLAEYEQYF. Written as DNA, the CDR3 is TGTGCCAGCAGCGCCCGACTAGCGGAGTACGAGCAGTACTTC.

In this sample, this clonotype turned up many times. V usage is TRBV30 and J usage is TRBJ1-1; TRBD1 is a possible D gene (5 bases). Germline CDR1 reads GTSNPN; CDR2 reads SVGIG (reference sequence). The CDR3 runs 12 residues. V was shortened by 7 bases and J by 7 bases, with 16 bases between the two germline ends. This chain's CDR3 is CASFRVGSEAFF. For the CDR3, the DNA is TGTGCCTCTTTCAGGGTTGGTAGTGAAGCTTTCTTT.

Many counts were recorded for this clonotype. The chain links TRBV2 to TRBJ1-2; D remains ambiguous. This CDR3 is 15 amino acids long. V was clipped by 0 bases and J by 3 bases, with 11 bases between them. Germline V gene lookup returns CDR1 SNHLY and CDR2 FYNNEI. DNA of the CDR3: TGTGCCAGCAGTGAAGCTGGCCAGATTTACTATGGCTACACCTTC. Its translation: CASSEAGQIYYGYTF.

This clonotype was counted ten times or more. The gene calls are TRBV6-2 or TRBV6-3 and TRBJ1-1, with D unresolved. This CDR3 spans 12 amino acids. The V end lost 4 bases, the J end lost 11 bases, and 14 bases lay between the germline ends. Germline CDR1 and CDR2: MNHEY and SVGEGT. CDR3 nucleotides: TGTGCCAGCAGTTCAGGATCCATACATGCTTTCTTT. Amino acids: CASSSGSIHAFF.

This clonotype showed up many times. V usage is TRBV6-2 or TRBV6-3 and J usage is TRBJ2-7; no clear D. CDR1 is MNHEY, CDR2 SVGEGT, per germline. Trimming took 7 bases from V and 0 from J, leaving 13 bases between them. The length of the CDR3 is 14 residues. The CDR3 spells CASNPIGLSYEQYF. In DNA form, the CDR3 reads TGTGCCAGCAACCCGATCGGCCTCTCCTACGAGCAGTACTTC.

This clonotype was seen only a few times. This chain links TRBV3-2 with TRBJ1-5; the table names TRBD1, a call not compared with the DNA. TRBV3-2 is deemed a pseudogene. This CDR3 is built from 15 residues. CDR3 residues: CASSQGGGCIQPQHF. CDR3 bases: TGTGCCAGCAGCCAAGGAGGGGGTTGTATTCAGCCCCAGCATTTT.

V is TRBV7-9 and J is TRBJ2-1, with D unresolved. The V gene lost 0 bases and the J gene lost 6 bases, with 21 bases spanning the gap. CDR1 and CDR2 from the germline V gene are SEHNR and FQNEAQ (reference sequence). This CDR3 spans 18 amino acids. Here the CDR3 reads CASSLAIPNFGQTNEQFF. In DNA form, the CDR3 reads TGTGCCAGCAGCTTAGCCATCCCTAATTTCGGCCAAACCAATGAGCAGTTCTTC.

This clonotype was seen more than once but under ten times. This sequence joins TRBV28 and TRBJ1-4, with unresolved D. V lost 7 bases and J lost 4, with 13 bases in between. Germline-derived CDR1 and CDR2 are MDHEN and SYDVKM. This CDR3 has 14 residues. The CDR3 is CASTSTADNEKLFF. CDR3 DNA sequence: TGTGCCAGCACTAGTACGGCGGATAATGAAAAACTGTTTTTT.